This T cell receptor (beta chain) was sequenced for a study of T cells in localized non-small cell lung cancer. Notes on the study in general: Uninvolved neighboring lung showed the greatest T cell clonality, exceeding tumor. Heterogeneity within the tumor remains possible, as just one region underwent sequencing.

The V end was cut by 3 bases, the J end by 6 bases, with 9 bases between. There are 12 residues in the CDR3. CDR1 MDHEN and CDR2 SYDVKM come from the germline V gene. Profiling relied on immunoSEQ multiplex PCR, and the TCRdb table lists in-frame clones only, not all of them. Of about 59,000 clones in the sample, 80% to 90% were seen once. Of note for this clone: What it binds is not known.

The sequence was obtained from a man aged 35 to 69 with stage I squamous cell lung carcinoma. The chain has TRBV28 and TRBJ2-7; unclear D gene. Sample: peripheral blood, taken before any cancer treatment. The CDR3 loop is CASSFRKGEQYF. The CDR3 DNA reads TGTGCCAGCAGTTTTAGGAAGGGCGAGCAGTACTTC. Based on the CDR3 plus reference TRBV28 and TRBJ2-7, the full variable domain is DVKVTQSSRYLVKRTGEKVFLECVQDMDHENMFWYRQDPGLGLRLIYFSYDVKMKEKGDIPEGYSVSREKKERFSLILESASTNQTSMYLCASSFRKGEQYFGPGTRLTVT.